Listed here is a single T cell receptor beta chain. Clones were read by immunoSEQ multiplex PCR, and TCRdb kept only the in-frame ones, dropping some. The sample holds over 450,000 clones, around 90% seen once. The sample is drawn from a study of blood T cell repertoires in COVID-19. The germline CDR1 and CDR2 sequences are MNHEY and SMNVEV (reference sequence). V lost 6 bases, J lost 5 bases, and 13 bases lay in between. This CDR3 comprises 13 residues. During active infection, Seattle patients enrolled and were then monitored through disease. The sequenced material came from peripheral blood. The receptor was derived from a woman in her forties or fifties with COVID-19, enrolled during active disease. The genes are TRBV27 and TRBJ2-5; maybe TRBD1 (6 bases). The CDR3 sequence: CASRITGLETQYF. The CDR3 bases are TGTGCCAGCAGGATTACAGGGCTGGAGACCCAGTACTTC.